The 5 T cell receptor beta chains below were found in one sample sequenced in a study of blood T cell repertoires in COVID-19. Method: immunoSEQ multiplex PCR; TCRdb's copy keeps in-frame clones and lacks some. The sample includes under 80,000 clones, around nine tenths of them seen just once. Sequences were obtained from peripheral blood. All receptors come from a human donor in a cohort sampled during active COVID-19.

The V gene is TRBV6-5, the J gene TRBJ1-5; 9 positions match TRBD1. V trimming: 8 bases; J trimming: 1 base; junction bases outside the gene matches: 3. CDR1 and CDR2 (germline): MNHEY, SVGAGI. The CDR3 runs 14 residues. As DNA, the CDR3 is TGTGCCAGCGAGACAGGGGGGAGCAATCAGCCCCAGCATTTT. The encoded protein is CASETGGSNQPQHF.

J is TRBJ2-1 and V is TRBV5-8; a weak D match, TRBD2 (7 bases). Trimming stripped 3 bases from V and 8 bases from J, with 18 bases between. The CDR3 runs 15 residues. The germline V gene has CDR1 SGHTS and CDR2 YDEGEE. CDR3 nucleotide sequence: TGTGCCAGCAGCTCATACAGGGAGGGAGACGATGAGCAGTTCTTC. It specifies CASSSYREGDDEQFF.

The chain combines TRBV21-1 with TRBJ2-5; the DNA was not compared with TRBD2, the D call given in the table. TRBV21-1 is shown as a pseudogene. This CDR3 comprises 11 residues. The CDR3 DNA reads TGTGCCAGCAGGGGGGGGGAGACCCAGTACTTC. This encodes CASRGGETQYF.

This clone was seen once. The CDR3 region has the DNA TGTGCCAGCAGTTTCCTAGCGGAGAGATCTGGGGCCAACGTCCTGACTTTC. Its translation is CASSFLAERSGANVLTF. The V gene is TRBV27, the J gene TRBJ2-6, with 7 bases identical to TRBD2. J gave up 1 base and V 3 bases, and 6 bases lay outside the gene matches. This CDR3 has 17 amino acids. Germline-derived CDR1 and CDR2 are MNHEY and SMNVEV (reference sequence). Complete variable domain (other parts from reference TRBV27 and TRBJ2-6): EAQVTQNPRYLITVTGKKLTVTCSQNMNHEYMSWYRQDPGLGLRQIYYSMNVEVTDKGDVPEGYKVSRKEKRNFPLILESPSPNQTSLYFCASSFLAERSGANVLTFGAGSRLTVL.

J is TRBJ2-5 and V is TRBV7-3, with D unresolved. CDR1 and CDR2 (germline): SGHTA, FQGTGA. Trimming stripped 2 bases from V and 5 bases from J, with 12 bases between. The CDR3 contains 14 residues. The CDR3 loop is CASSLGGVWETQYF. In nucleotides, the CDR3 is TGTGCCAGCAGCTTAGGTGGAGTATGGGAGACCCAGTACTTC. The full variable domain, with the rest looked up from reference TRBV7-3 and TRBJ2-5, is GAGVSQTPSNKVTEKGKYVELRCDPISGHTALYWYRQSLGQGPEFLIYFQGTGAADDSGLPNDRFFAVRPEGSVSTLKIQRTERGDSAVYLCASSLGGVWETQYFGPGTRLLVL.